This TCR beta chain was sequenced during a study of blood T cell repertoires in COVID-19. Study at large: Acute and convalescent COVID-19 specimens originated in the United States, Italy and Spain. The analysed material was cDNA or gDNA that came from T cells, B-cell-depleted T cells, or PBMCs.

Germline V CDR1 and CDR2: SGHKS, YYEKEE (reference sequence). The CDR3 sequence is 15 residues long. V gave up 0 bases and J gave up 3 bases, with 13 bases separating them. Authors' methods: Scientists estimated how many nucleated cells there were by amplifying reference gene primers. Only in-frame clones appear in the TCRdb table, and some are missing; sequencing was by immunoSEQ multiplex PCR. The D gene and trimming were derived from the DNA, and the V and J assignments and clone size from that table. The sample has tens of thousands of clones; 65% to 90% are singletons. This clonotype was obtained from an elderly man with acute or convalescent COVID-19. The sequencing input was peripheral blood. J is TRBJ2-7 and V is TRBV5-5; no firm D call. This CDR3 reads CASSLERDTYYEQYF. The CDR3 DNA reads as TGTGCCAGCAGCTTGGAACGAGACACCTACTACGAGCAGTACTTC.